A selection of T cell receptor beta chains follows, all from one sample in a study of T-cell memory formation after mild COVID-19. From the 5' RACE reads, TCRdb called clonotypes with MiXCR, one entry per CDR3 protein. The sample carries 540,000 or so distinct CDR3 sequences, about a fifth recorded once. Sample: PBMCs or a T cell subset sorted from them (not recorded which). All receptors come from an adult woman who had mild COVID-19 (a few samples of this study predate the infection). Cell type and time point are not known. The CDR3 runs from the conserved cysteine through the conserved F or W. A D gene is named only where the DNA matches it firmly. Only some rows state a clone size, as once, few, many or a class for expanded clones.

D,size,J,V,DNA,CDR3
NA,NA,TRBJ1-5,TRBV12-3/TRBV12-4,TGTGCCAGCAGTTTAGGGGGGAGGAACAATCAGCCCCAGCATTTT,CASSLGGRNNQPQHF
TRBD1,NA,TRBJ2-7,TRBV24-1,TGTGCCACCAGTGATCCGAGACAGGGCTCCTACGAGCAGTACTTC,CATSDPRQGSYEQYF
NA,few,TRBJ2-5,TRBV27,TGTGCCAGCAGTTTCGCGGACACGGGAACCCAGTACTTC,CASSFADTGTQYF
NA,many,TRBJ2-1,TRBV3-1,TGTGCCAGCAGCCAAGATCTTTATTACAATGAGCAGTTCTTC,CASSQDLYYNEQFF
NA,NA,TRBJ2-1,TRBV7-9,TGTGCCAGCAGCTTGCAGCGGGTGGATGAGCAGTTCTTC,CASSLQRVDEQFF
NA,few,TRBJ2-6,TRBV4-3,TGCGCCAGCAGCCAAGGGGGTTCTGGGGCCAACGTCCTGACTTTC,CASSQGGSGANVLTF
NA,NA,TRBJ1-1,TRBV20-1,TGCAGTGCCTCGGACGGGGGGGACACTGAAGCTTTCTTT,CSASDGGDTEAFF
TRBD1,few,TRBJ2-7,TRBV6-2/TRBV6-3,TGTGCCAGTGGGACAGGAACTTTCTACGAGCAGTACTTC,CASGTGTFYEQYF
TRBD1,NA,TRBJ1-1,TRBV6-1,TGTGCCAGCAATAAGGACAGGGTGGACACTGAAGCTTTCTTT,CASNKDRVDTEAFF
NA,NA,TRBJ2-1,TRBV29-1,TGCAGCGGAGAAAGGGGGAACAATGAGCAGTTCTTC,CSGERGNNEQFF
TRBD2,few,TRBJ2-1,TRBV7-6,TGTGCCAGCAGCTTATGGGGACTAGCGGGAGGCAATGAGCAGTTCTTC,CASSLWGLAGGNEQFF
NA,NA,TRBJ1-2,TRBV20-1,TGCAGTGCTAGAGACGTCCGGGAGACGAAAAACTATGGCTACACCTTC,CSARDVRETKNYGYTF
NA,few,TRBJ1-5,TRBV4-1,TGCGCCAGCAGCCAAGAACGGGATCAGCCCCAGCATTTT,CASSQERDQPQHF
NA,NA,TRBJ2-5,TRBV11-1,TGTGCCAGCAGCCCCGGTATTCGCGATGGGACCCAGTACTTC,CASSPGIRDGTQYF
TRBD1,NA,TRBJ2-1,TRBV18,TGTGCCAGCTCACCTCTCGACAGGGACTACAATGAGCAGTTCTTC,CASSPLDRDYNEQFF
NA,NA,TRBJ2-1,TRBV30,TGTGCCTGGAGTGTAGCCGGGGGAATCTACAATGAGCAGTTCTTC,CAWSVAGGIYNEQFF
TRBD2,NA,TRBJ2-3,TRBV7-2,TGTGCCAGCAGCTTCGGACTAGCAGGGTTTCCAGATACGCAGTATTTT,CASSFGLAGFPDTQYF
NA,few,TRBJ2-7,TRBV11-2,TGTGCCAGCAGCTTACAGGGTCGCCACGAGCAGTACTTC,CASSLQGRHEQYF
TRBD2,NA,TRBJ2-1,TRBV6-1,TGTGCCAGCACCCCAGGGAGCGGGGGGCGGAGCTCCTACAATGAGCAGTTCTTC,CASTPGSGGRSSYNEQFF
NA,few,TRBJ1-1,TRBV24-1,TGTGCCACCAGTGATTTCCGCTACACTGAAGCTTTCTTT,CATSDFRYTEAFF
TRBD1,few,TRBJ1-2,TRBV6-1,TGTGCCAGCAGGGACCCGGGACAGGGCTCCTATGGCTACACCTTC,CASRDPGQGSYGYTF
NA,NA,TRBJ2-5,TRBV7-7,TGTGCCAGCAGCTTAGCTGGGCCAGGGGCGGAGACCCAGTACTTC,CASSLAGPGAETQYF
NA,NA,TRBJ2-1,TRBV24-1,TGTGCCACCAGTCAAAGTAGTTACAATGAGCAGTTCTTC,CATSQSSYNEQFF
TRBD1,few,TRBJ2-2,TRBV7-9,TGTGCCAGCGGAACAGGGGGAGGTGACACCGGGGAGCTGTTTTTT,CASGTGGGDTGELFF
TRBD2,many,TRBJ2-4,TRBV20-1,TGCAGTGCTAGGACTAGCGAAGGACTACTAGCCAAAAACATTCAGTACTTC,CSARTSEGLLAKNIQYF
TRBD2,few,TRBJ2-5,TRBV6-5,TGTGCCAGCACTCACACGACCACAGCGGGGGACGGGACCCAGTACTTC,CASTHTTTAGDGTQYF
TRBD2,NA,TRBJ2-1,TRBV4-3,TGCGCCAGCAGCCTCCTGGGACTAGCGGGAGGGAATGAGCAGTTCTTC,CASSLLGLAGGNEQFF
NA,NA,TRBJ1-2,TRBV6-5,TGTGCCAGCAGTTACTCGTCTAGAAATCTCCGCCGGTTAGAGGATGGCTACACCTTC,CASSYSSRNLRRLEDGYTF
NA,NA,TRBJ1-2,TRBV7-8,TGTGCCAGCAGCTTAGGACCAGGGGTCCGCTATGGCTACACCTTC,CASSLGPGVRYGYTF
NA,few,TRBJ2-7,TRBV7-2,TGTGCCAGCAGCCAAGAAGGCGGGGGCTGGAACGAGCAGTACTTC,CASSQEGGGWNEQYF